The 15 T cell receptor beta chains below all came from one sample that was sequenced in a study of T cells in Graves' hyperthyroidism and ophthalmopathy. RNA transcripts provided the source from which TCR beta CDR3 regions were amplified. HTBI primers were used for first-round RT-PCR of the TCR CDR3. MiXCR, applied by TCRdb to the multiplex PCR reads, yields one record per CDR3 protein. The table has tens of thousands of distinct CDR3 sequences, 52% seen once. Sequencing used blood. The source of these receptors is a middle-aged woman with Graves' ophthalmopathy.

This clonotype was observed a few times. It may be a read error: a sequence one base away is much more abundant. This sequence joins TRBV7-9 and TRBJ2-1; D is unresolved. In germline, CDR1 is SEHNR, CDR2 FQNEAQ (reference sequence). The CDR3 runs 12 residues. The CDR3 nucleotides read TGTGCCAGCAGCTCCACCTACAGTGAGCAGTTCTTC. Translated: CASSSTYSEQFF.

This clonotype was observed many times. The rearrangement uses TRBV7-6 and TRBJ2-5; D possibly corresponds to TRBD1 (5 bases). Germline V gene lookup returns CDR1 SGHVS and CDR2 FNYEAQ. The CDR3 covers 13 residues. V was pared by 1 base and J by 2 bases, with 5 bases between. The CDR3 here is CASSLDRQETQYF. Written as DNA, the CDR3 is TGTGCCAGCAGCTTAGACAGGCAAGAGACCCAGTACTTC.

CDR3 amino acids: CASSSGSQYF. The CDR3 nucleotides read TGTGCCAGCAGCTCGGGGTCCCAGTACTTC. V and J are TRBV7-9 and TRBJ2-5, with D maybe TRBD2 (5 bases). The V and J ends lost 4 bases and 9 bases respectively, with 6 bases between them. The V gene's germline CDR1 is SEHNR and CDR2 FQNEAQ (reference sequence). The CDR3 sequence is 10 residues long. Variable domain in full (rest from reference TRBV7-9 and TRBJ2-5): DTGVSQNPRHKITKRGQNVTFRCDPISEHNRLYWYRQTLGQGPEFLTYFQNEAQLEKSRLLSDRFSAERPKGSFSTLEIQRTEQGDSAMYLCASSSGSQYFGPGTRLLVL.

The CDR3 loop reads CASSLNASCWGEAFF. Here the CDR3 DNA reads TGTGCCAGCAGTTTAAATGCGAGTTGCTGGGGTGAAGCTTTCTTT. The chain combines TRBV12-3 or TRBV12-4 with TRBJ1-1; D uncertain. The V end lost 2 bases, the J end lost 7 bases, and 17 bases lay between the germline ends. The CDR3 loop spans 15 amino acids.

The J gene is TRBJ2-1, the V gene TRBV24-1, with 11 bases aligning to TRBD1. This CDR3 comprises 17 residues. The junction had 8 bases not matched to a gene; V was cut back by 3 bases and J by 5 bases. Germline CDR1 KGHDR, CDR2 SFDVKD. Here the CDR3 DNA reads TGTGCCACCAGTGATGCGGGACAGGGGGGTTCCGACAATGAGCAGTTCTTC. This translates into CATSDAGQGGSDNEQFF.

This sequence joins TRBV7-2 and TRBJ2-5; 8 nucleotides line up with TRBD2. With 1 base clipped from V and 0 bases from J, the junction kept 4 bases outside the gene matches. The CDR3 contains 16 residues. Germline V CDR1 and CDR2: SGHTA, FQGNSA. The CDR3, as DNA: TGTGCCAGCAGCTTAGAACCGGGGGGGCACCAAGAGACCCAGTACTTC. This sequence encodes CASSLEPGGHQETQYF.

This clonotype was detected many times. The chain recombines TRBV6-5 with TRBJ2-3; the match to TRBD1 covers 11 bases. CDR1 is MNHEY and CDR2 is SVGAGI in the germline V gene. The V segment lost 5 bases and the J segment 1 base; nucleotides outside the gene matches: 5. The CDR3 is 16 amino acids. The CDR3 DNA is TGTGCCAGCAGTAGGACAGGGGGCGCGGGCACAGATACGCAGTATTTT. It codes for CASSRTGGAGTDTQYF.

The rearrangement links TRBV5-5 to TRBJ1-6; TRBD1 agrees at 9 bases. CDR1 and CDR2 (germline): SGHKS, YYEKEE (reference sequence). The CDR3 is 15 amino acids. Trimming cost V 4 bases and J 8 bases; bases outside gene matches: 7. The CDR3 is CASSILQGADSPLHF. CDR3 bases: TGTGCCAGCAGCATACTACAGGGGGCAGATTCACCCCTCCACTTT.

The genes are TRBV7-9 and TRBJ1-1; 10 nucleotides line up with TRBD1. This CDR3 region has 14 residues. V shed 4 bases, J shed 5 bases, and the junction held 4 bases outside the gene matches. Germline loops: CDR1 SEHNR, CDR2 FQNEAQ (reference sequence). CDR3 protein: CASSSRTGGTEAFF. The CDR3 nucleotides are TGTGCCAGCAGCTCCAGGACAGGGGGGACTGAAGCTTTCTTT.

The CDR3 region has the DNA TGTGCCAGCAGCCCTCAGGGTGGGGATTCACCCCTCCACTTT. It translates to CASSPQGGDSPLHF. This chain uses TRBV7-2 with TRBJ1-6; perhaps TRBD1 as D (5 bases). CDR1 and CDR2 (germline): SGHTA, FQGNSA. The germline V and J ends were trimmed by 5 bases and 8 bases, with 13 bases remaining between them. There are 14 residues in the CDR3.

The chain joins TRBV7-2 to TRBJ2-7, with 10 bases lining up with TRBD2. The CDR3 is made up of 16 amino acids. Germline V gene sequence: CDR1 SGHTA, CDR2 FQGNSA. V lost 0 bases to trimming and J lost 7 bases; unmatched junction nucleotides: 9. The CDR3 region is CASSLALTSGIWEQYF. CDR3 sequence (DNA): TGTGCCAGCAGCTTAGCGTTAACTAGCGGGATCTGGGAGCAGTACTTC.

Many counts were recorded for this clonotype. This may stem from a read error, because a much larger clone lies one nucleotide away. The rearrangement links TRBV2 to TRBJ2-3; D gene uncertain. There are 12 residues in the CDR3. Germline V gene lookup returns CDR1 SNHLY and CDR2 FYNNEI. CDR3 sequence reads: CGSAPSTDTQYF. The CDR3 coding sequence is TGTGGCAGCGCCCCTAGCACAGATACGCAGTATTTT.

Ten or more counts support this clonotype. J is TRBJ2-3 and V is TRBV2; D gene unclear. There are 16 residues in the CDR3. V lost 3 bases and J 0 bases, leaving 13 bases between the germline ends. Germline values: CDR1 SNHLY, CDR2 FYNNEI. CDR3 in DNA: TGTGCCAGCAGTGAGTCCTGGGGTAGAAGCACAGATACGCAGTATTTT. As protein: CASSESWGRSTDTQYF. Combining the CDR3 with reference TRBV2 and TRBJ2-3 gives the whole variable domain EPEVTQTPSHQVTQMGQEVILRCVPISNHLYFYWYRQILGQKVEFLVSFYNNEISEKSEIFDDQFSVERPDGSNFTLKIRSTKLEDSAMYFCASSESWGRSTDTQYFGPGTRLTVL.

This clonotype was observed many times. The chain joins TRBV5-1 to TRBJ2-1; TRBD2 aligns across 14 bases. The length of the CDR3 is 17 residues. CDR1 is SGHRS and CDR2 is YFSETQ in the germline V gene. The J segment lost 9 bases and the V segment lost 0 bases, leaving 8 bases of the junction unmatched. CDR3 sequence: CASSLAAGLAGASEQFF. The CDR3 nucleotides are TGCGCCAGCAGCTTGGCGGCGGGACTAGCGGGAGCTAGTGAGCAGTTCTTC.

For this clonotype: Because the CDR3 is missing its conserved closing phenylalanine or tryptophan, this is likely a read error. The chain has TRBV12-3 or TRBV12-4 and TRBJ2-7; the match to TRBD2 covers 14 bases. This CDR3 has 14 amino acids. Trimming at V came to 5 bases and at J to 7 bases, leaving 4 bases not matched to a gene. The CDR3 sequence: CASSLGLAGVEQYY. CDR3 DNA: TGTGCCAGCAGTCTGGGACTAGCGGGGGTAGAGCAGTACTAC.